This TCR beta chain derives from a study of blood T cell repertoires in COVID-19 (dated by TCRdb to 2020 to 2021). With regard to the full study: Samples covering the acute and convalescent phases of COVID-19 were provided by collaborators in the United States, Italy and Spain. Subjects who had been exposed to COVID-19, were actively infected with it, or had recovered from it provided the deeply sampled blood TCRbeta repertoires that made up the dataset. Nearly every sample came with metadata listing a de-identified subject ID, COVID-19 status, age in years and sex. The repertoires were released in a freely available public database intended as a resource for research on the immune response to SARS-CoV-2. The samples were drawn from the first 160 participants of the ongoing ImmuneRACE study and from 1,254 subjects provided by 6 global collaborators. HLA class I and class II types, where available, came from metadata supplied by the sample provider rather than from assay-based typing. The material from the prospective study consisted of cDNA or gDNA derived from T cells, B-cell-depleted T cells, or PBMCs. The investigation overall reported the following: Clinical and demographic metadata were provided uncurated, with the amount varying by source and participant.

This clone was counted between two and nine times. Its recognized antigen is unknown. No much larger clone is present one base from it, and per-base qualities are unavailable. TCRbeta CDR3 regions were amplified from genomic DNA by means of the immunoSEQ Assay, a bias-controlled multiplex PCR. Processing in the source paper ran as follows. The number of nucleated cells in each sample was estimated from the amplification of reference gene primers within the assay. To quantify the absolute abundance of each unique TCRbeta CDR3 rearrangement, sequence reads were collapsed and filtered. For each sample, productive Simpson clonality was calculated by taking the square root of Simpson's diversity index across productive rearrangements. TCRdb took this table from immuneACCESS and kept in-frame rearrangements with V and J called. Such tables lack part of the clones; where checked against another copy, unresolved V genes explain under half of the gap, and the rest is unexplained. V, J and clone size are those of that table, while D and trimming were read from the DNA. Present in this sample are a few hundred thousand clones, approximately 81% of which were seen just once. 2% to 3% of the sample rests with the top ten.

In the prospective study, participants were about 18 to 95 years old, resided in fewer than 25 geographic areas of the United States, and were enrolled through a virtual design. In the prospective study, cohorts were assigned on the basis of participant-reported clinical history obtained from a screening survey and a study questionnaire. For ImmuneRACE Cohort 3, a participant was defined as recovered based on two consecutive negative NP/OP PCR tests, clearance by a healthcare professional, or resolution of symptoms. Mobile phlebotomists in the prospective study collected whole blood, serum and a nasopharyngeal or oropharyngeal swab from every participant. Prospective study participants could optionally give additional blood draws and questionnaires over an approximately two-month period. Before DNA extraction, blood samples from the prospective study were shipped at room temperature or frozen.

Including cysteine and phenylalanine, the CDR3 has 13 amino acids. Only CDR3 DNA is held: 39 bases, read in frame from base 1. CDR1 SGHTA and CDR2 FQGTGA were looked up in the germline V gene. The V end loses 3 bases and the J end loses 4 bases, and a stretch of 9 bases separates them. This TCR was sampled from a woman aged 50 to 60 who had recovered from COVID-19. Sequencing was carried out using PBMCs or T cells enriched from blood (not recorded which). This sequence uses TRBV7-3 and TRBJ1-1; TRBD1 is a possible D gene, resting on 6 matching bases. The DNA is TGTGCCAGCAGCTTGTCAGGGGTCACTGAAGCTTTCTTT. This sequence encodes CASSLSGVTEAFF.